The 11 T cell receptor beta chains below were found in one sample sequenced in a study of blood T cell repertoires in COVID-19. Clones were read by immunoSEQ multiplex PCR, and TCRdb kept only the in-frame ones, dropping some. The table includes 300,000 to 400,000 clones, roughly 90% detected once. Sequencing was performed on PBMCs or T cells enriched from blood (not recorded which). All receptors come from a woman in her twenties or thirties who had been exposed to COVID-19.

The chain is built from TRBV2 and TRBJ2-7, with D perhaps matching TRBD2 (5 bases). V lost 5 bases to trimming and J lost 2 bases, with 10 bases between them. This CDR3 has 13 residues. CDR1 and CDR2 from the germline V gene are SNHLY and FYNNEI. CDR3 sequence (DNA): TGTGCCAGCAGTCGGGGATACACCTACGAGCAGTACTTC. It codes for CASSRGYTYEQYF.

The chain uses TRBV5-1 and TRBJ2-1; 10 bases agree with TRBD1. CDR1 and CDR2 (germline): SGHRS, YFSETQ. The CDR3 length is 14 residues. Trimming took 7 bases from V and 4 from J; bases not matched to a gene: 5. CDR3 residues: CASRPGQGYNEQFF. The CDR3 nucleotides read TGCGCCAGCCGTCCGGGACAGGGGTACAATGAGCAGTTCTTC.

In DNA, the CDR3 is TGTGCCAGTAGCCTCCTTAGCGGGGGGGCCTTGTATGAGCAGTTCTTC. It specifies CASSLLSGGALYEQFF. The chain combines TRBV19 with TRBJ2-1, with TRBD2 identical over 11 bases. This CDR3 has 16 amino acids. Trimming at V came to 6 bases and at J to 8 bases, leaving 12 bases not matched to a gene. Germline V gene data show CDR1 as LNHDA and CDR2 as SQIVND (reference sequence).

The chain joins TRBV6-5 to TRBJ1-2; D gene uncertain. The length of the CDR3 is 15 residues. V was cut by 0 bases and J by 5 bases, with 13 bases left in between. Germline assignment: CDR1 MNHEY and CDR2 SVGAGI. Here the CDR3 DNA reads TGTGCCAGCAGTTACTCGACCTTACAGATGTATGGCTACACCTTC. Translation gives CASSYSTLQMYGYTF.

This chain uses TRBV29-1 with TRBJ1-1; 7 positions match TRBD1. Germline trimming cut 6 bases from V and 0 bases from J; bases unmatched to any gene: 10. CDR3 length: 15 amino acids. CDR1 and CDR2 from the germline V gene are SQVTM and ANQGSEA. DNA for the CDR3: TGCAGCGTGGCCGGGACAGCAAGGATGAACACTGAAGCTTTCTTT. Protein: CSVAGTARMNTEAFF. The whole variable domain, remainder taken from reference TRBV29-1 and TRBJ1-1, is SAVISQKPSRDICQRGTSLTIQCQVDSQVTMMFWYRQQPGQSLTLIATANQGSEATYESGFVIDKFPISRPNLTFSTLTVSNMSPEDSSIYLCSVAGTARMNTEAFFGQGTRLTVV.

The chain's CDR3 is CASSPVSRGSPLHF. Written as DNA, the CDR3 is TGTGCCAGCAGCCCCGTTAGCAGGGGATCACCCCTCCACTTT. This chain connects TRBV7-2 to TRBJ1-6; maybe TRBD1 (6 bases). Germline V lookup: CDR1 SGHTA, CDR2 FQGNSA. The CDR3 length is 14 residues. Trimming took 5 bases from V and 10 from J, leaving 15 bases between them.

The gene calls are TRBV11-2 and TRBJ1-5; 8 positions agree with TRBD1. Germline V gives CDR1 SGHAT, CDR2 FQNNGV. V dropped 5 bases and J dropped 5; count of bases not matched to a gene: 8. CDR3 length equals 15 residues. The CDR3 region has the DNA TGTGCCAGCAGCCCCCGGACAGGGCGCTATCAGCCCCAGCATTTT. It encodes CASSPRTGRYQPQHF.

V usage is TRBV11-2 and J usage is TRBJ1-3, with D perhaps TRBD1 (5 bases). Looked up from germline, CDR1 is SGHAT and CDR2 is FQNNGV. The CDR3 totals 15 residues. V shed 5 bases and J shed 3 bases, with 14 bases lying between them. CDR3 sequence reads: CASSHLQGSGNTIYF. The CDR3 nucleotides read TGTGCCAGCAGCCACCTCCAGGGAAGTGGAAACACCATATATTTT. Together with reference TRBV11-2 and TRBJ1-3, the CDR3 gives the full variable domain: EAGVAQSPRYKIIEKRQSVAFWCNPISGHATLYWYQQILGQGPKLLIQFQNNGVVDDSQLPKDRFSAERLKGVDSTLKIQPAKLEDSAVYLCASSHLQGSGNTIYFGEGSWLTVV.

About this clone: It differs at one base from a far larger clone, so likely a read error. This chain connects TRBV4-2 to TRBJ1-1; 7 nucleotides agree with TRBD1. V trimming: 4 bases; J trimming: 6 bases; junction bases outside the gene matches: 2. Germline V gene data show CDR1 as LGHNA and CDR2 as YNFKEQ. The CDR3 has 12 residues. CDR3: CASSPGTAEAFF. CDR3 nucleotide sequence: TGTGCCAGCAGCCCCGGGACAGCTGAAGCTTTCTTT.

This rearrangement joins TRBV5-1 to TRBJ2-7; 7 bases fit TRBD2. CDR1 is SGHRS and CDR2 is YFSETQ in the germline V gene. With 3 bases clipped from V and 2 bases from J, the junction kept 14 bases outside the gene matches. The CDR3 consists of 17 residues. CDR3 in amino acids: CASSWGGRHGAPYEQYF. CDR3 sequence (DNA): TGCGCCAGCAGCTGGGGAGGGAGGCATGGAGCACCCTACGAGCAGTACTTC.

The CDR3 DNA reads TGTGCCAGCAGCTTTCAGGGGGGAGCTTGGCAGCCCCAGCATTTT. It is translated as CASSFQGGAWQPQHF. The chain has TRBV7-8 and TRBJ1-5; 7 nucleotides align to TRBD1. The J segment lost 7 bases and the V segment lost 3 bases, leaving 9 bases of the junction unmatched. The length of the CDR3 is 15 residues. CDR1 and CDR2 (germline): SGHVS, FQNEAQ.